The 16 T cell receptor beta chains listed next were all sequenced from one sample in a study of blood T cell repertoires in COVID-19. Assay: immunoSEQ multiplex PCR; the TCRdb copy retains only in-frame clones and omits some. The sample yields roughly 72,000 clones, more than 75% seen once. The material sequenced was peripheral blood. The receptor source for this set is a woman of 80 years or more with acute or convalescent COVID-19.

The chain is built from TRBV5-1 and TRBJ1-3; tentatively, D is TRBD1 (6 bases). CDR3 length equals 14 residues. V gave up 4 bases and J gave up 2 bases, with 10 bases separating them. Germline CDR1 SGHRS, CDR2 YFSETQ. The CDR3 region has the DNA TGCGCCAGCAGCGCCTCAGGGGCTGGAAACACCATATATTTT. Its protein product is CASSASGAGNTIYF.

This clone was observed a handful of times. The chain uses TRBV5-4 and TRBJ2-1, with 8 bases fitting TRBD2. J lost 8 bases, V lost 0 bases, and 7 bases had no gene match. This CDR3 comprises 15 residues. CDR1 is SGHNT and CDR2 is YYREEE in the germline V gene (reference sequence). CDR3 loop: CASSLDSGTMDEQFF. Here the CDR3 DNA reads TGTGCCAGCAGCTTGGATAGCGGGACTATGGATGAGCAGTTCTTC.

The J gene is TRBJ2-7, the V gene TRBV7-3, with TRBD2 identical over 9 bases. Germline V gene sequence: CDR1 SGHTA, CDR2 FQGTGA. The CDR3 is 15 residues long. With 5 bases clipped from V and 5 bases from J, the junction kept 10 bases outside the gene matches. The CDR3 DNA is TGTGCCAGCAGCCCCTCGGGAGCGGGAGGCCACGAGCAGTACTTC. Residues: CASSPSGAGGHEQYF.

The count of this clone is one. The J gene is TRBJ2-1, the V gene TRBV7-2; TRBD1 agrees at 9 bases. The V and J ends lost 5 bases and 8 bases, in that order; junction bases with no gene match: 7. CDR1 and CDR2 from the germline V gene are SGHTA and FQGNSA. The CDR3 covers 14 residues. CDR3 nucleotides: TGTGCCAGCAGCCAACAGGGGGCGCGGGATGAGCAGTTCTTC. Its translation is CASSQQGARDEQFF. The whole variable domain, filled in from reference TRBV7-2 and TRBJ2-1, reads GAGVSQSPSNKVTEKGKDVELRCDPISGHTALYWYRQSLGQGLEFLIYFQGNSAPDKSGLPSDRFSAERTGGSVSTLTIQRTQQEDSAVYLCASSQQGARDEQFFGPGTRLTVL.

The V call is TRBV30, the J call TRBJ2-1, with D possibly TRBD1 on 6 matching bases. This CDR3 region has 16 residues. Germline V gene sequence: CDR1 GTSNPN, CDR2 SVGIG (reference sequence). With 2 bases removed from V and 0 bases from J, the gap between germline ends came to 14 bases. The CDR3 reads CAWSYVRTVSYNEQFF. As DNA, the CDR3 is TGTGCCTGGAGTTATGTTAGGACAGTCTCCTACAATGAGCAGTTCTTC. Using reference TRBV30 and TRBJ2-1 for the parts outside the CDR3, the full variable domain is SQTIHQWPATLVQPVGSPLSLECTVEGTSNPNLYWYRQAAGRGLQLLFYSVGIGQISSEVPQNLSASRPQDRQFILSSKKLLLSDSGFYLCAWSYVRTVSYNEQFFGPGTRLTVL.

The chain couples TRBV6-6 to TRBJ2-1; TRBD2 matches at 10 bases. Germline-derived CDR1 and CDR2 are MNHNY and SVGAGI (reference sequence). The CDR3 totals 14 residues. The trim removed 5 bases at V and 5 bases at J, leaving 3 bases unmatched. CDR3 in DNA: TGTGCCAGCAGTCTAGCGGGAGACAACAATGAGCAGTTCTTC. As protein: CASSLAGDNNEQFF.

Here the CDR3 DNA reads TGTGCCACCAGCGAGGGTGACGGACAGTCAGAGACCCAGTACTTC. This encodes CATSEGDGQSETQYF. This chain uses TRBV15 with TRBJ2-5; a possible D gene is TRBD1 (6 bases). Germline values: CDR1 LNHNV, CDR2 YYDKDF (reference sequence). This CDR3 region has 15 residues. V shed 5 bases and J shed 4 bases, with 17 bases lying between them.

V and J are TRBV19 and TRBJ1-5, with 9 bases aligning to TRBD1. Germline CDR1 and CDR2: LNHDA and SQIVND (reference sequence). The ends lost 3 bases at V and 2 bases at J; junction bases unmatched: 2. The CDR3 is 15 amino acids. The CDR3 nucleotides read TGTGCCAGTAGTATCAGGACAGGGGGCAATCAGCCCCAGCATTTT. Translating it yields CASSIRTGGNQPQHF.

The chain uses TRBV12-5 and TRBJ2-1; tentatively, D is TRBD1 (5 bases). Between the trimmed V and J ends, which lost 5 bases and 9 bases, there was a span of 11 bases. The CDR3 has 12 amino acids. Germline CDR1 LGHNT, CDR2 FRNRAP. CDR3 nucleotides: TGTGCTAGTGGTCGTAGGGGCGTTGAGCAGTTCTTC. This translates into CASGRRGVEQFF.

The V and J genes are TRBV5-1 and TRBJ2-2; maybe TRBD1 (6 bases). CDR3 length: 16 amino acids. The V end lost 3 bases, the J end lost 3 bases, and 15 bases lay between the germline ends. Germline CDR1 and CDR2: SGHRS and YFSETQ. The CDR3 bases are TGCGCCAGCAGCTCGGCCAGGGGATTGGACACCGGGGAGCTGTTTTTT. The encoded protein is CASSSARGLDTGELFF.

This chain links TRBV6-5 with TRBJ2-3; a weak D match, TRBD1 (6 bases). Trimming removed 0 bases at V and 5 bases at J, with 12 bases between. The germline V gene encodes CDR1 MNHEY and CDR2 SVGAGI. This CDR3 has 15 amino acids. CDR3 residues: CASSYSGGAEDTQYF. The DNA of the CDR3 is TGTGCCAGCAGTTACTCTGGGGGCGCGGAAGATACGCAGTATTTT.

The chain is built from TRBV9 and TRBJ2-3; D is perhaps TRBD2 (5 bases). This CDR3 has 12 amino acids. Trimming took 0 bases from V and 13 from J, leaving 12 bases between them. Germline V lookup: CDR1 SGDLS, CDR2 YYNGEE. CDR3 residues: CASSVGGGDEYF. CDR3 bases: TGTGCCAGCAGCGTAGGAGGAGGAGATGAGTATTTT.

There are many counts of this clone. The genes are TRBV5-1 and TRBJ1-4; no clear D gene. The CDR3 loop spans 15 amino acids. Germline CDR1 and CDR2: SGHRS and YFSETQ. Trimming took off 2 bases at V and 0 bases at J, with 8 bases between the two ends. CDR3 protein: CASSLDGTTNEKLFF. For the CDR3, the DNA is TGCGCCAGCAGCTTAGACGGGACAACTAATGAAAAACTGTTTTTT.

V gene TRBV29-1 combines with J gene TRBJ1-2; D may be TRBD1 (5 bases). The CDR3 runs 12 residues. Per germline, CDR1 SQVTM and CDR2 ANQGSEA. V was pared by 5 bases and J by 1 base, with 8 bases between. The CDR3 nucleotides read TGCAGCGTTTCTCAGGGTAACTATGGCTACACCTTC. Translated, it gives CSVSQGNYGYTF.

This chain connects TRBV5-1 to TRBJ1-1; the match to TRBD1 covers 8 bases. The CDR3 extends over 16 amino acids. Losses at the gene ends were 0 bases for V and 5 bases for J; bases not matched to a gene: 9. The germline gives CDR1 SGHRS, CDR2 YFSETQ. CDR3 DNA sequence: TGCGCCAGCAGCTTGGGGCTTCAGGGGGCGGGTACTGAAGCTTTCTTT. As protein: CASSLGLQGAGTEAFF.

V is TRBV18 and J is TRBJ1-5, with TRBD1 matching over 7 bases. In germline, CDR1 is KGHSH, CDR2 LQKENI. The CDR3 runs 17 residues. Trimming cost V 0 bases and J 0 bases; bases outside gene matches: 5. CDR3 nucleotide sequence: TGTGCCAGCTCACCACCCCGGGACAGCTATAGCAATCAGCCCCAGCATTTT. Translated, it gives CASSPPRDSYSNQPQHF.